This TCR beta chain is from a study of PD-1 blockade in classical Hodgkin lymphoma. This CDR3 is built from 15 residues. Trimming left V 8 bases short and J 0 bases short, with 14 bases between. Per the germline V gene, CDR1 is MDHEN and CDR2 is SYDVKM. Relapse after autologous stem cell transplantation occurred in every patient, and brentuximab vedotin exposure varied. Sequencing used immunoSEQ multiplex PCR; TCRdb keeps in-frame clones, though not all of them. This table has 25,000 to 35,000 clones, roughly 70% appearing once. The rearrangement links TRBV28 to TRBJ1-5; tentative D call: TRBD1 (5 bases). The input for sequencing was peripheral blood mononuclear cells (PBMCs), taken before the second cycle of nivolumab. The source of this sequence is a human donor with classical Hodgkin lymphoma. The CDR3 DNA reads TGTGCCAGCGGAGAATCAGGGTATAGCAATCAGCCCCAGCATTTT. Protein sequence: CASGESGYSNQPQHF.